This passage covers 14 T cell receptor beta chains from one sample sequenced in a study of blood T cell repertoires in COVID-19. Assay used: immunoSEQ multiplex PCR; TCRdb lists only in-frame clones, some missing. The sample shows about 190,000 clones, about three quarters of them seen only once. The sequenced material came from peripheral blood. All receptors come from a woman in her seventies with acute or convalescent COVID-19.

The rearrangement links TRBV7-3 to TRBJ1-1, with D possibly being TRBD1 (6 bases). CDR3 size: 13 residues. Trimming pared 5 bases from V and 4 bases from J, leaving 11 bases between. Germline CDR1 is SGHTA and CDR2 is FQGTGA. In DNA, the CDR3 is TGTGCCAGCAGCCCCGGGGGGCCCACTGAAGCTTTCTTT. This gives the protein CASSPGGPTEAFF.

This chain links TRBV6-1 with TRBJ2-7; possibly TRBD1 for D (6 bases). The V and J ends lost 1 base and 0 bases respectively, with 7 bases between them. Germline CDR1 reads MNHNS; CDR2 reads SASEGT. This CDR3 has 14 amino acids. The CDR3 loop is CASSEGGLSYEQYF. Here the CDR3 DNA reads TGTGCCAGCAGTGAAGGGGGGCTCTCCTACGAGCAGTACTTC.

This clone was picked up a small number of times. This chain uses TRBV11-1 with TRBJ1-2; 7 bases are shared with TRBD1. The junction had 4 bases not matched to a gene; V was cut back by 5 bases and J by 4 bases. The V gene's germline CDR1 is SGHAT and CDR2 FQDESV (reference sequence). This CDR3 contains 13 residues. The CDR3 loop reads CASSPGQFYGYTF. The DNA for the CDR3 is TGTGCCAGCAGCCCGGGACAGTTCTATGGCTACACCTTC.

The genes are TRBV30 and TRBJ2-1, with TRBD1 as a possible D gene (6 bases). CDR3 length: 11 residues. V was clipped by 4 bases and J by 6 bases, with 7 bases between them. Germline CDR1 reads GTSNPN; CDR2 reads SVGIG (reference sequence). Here the CDR3 DNA reads TGTGCCTGGACAGGGGCCAATGAGCAGTTCTTC. Translated: CAWTGANEQFF.

V usage is TRBV2 and J usage is TRBJ1-3, with a tentative D call TRBD1 (5 bases). CDR1 is SNHLY and CDR2 is FYNNEI in the germline V gene. V gave up 3 bases and J gave up 0 bases, with 12 bases separating them. This CDR3 region has 16 residues. The CDR3 sequence: CASSDGHINSGNTIYF. The CDR3 DNA reads TGTGCCAGCAGTGACGGACATATTAACTCTGGAAACACCATATATTTT.

The chain has TRBV6-4 and TRBJ2-2, with a tentative D call TRBD2 (5 bases). The CDR3 extends over 14 amino acids. The V end lost 6 bases, the J end lost 3 bases, and 11 bases lay between the germline ends. Germline-derived CDR1 and CDR2 are MRHNA and SNTAGT. CDR3 nucleotide sequence: TGTGCCAGCAGACCGGACTTTCACACCGGGGAGCTGTTTTTT. Translating gives CASRPDFHTGELFF.

V and J are TRBV5-1 and TRBJ1-2; a weak D match, TRBD1 (5 bases). Trimming took 0 bases from V and 3 from J, leaving 9 bases between them. The CDR3 extends over 14 amino acids. From germline, CDR1 is SGHRS and CDR2 YFSETQ. The CDR3 sequence: CASSLALGDYGYTF. For the CDR3, the DNA is TGCGCCAGCAGCTTGGCCTTAGGGGACTATGGCTACACCTTC.

The rearrangement joins TRBV4-2 to TRBJ1-5; perhaps TRBD1 as D (5 bases). The CDR3 totals 16 residues. Germline lookup yields CDR1 LGHNA and CDR2 YNFKEQ. Trimming removed 0 bases from V and 4 bases from J, with 13 bases in between. The CDR3 coding sequence is TGTGCCAGCAGCCAAGATTTATGGCAGGGTAATCAGCCCCAGCATTTT. It encodes CASSQDLWQGNQPQHF.

The chain employs TRBV5-1 and TRBJ1-4; 7 bases match TRBD1. Germline CDR1 and CDR2: SGHRS and YFSETQ. The CDR3 contains 15 residues. Trimming cost V 4 bases and J 1 base; bases outside gene matches: 4. CDR3 sequence: CASSPQGGTNEKLFF. The CDR3 DNA reads as TGCGCCAGCAGCCCCCAGGGGGGAACTAATGAAAAACTGTTTTTT.

V and J are TRBV6-5 and TRBJ1-2, with unresolved D. CDR1 and CDR2 (germline): MNHEY, SVGAGI. Trimming stripped 2 bases from V and 8 bases from J, with 15 bases between. This CDR3 comprises 14 residues. CDR3 region: CASSYTGEVGGYTF. The CDR3 region has the DNA TGTGCCAGCAGTTACACCGGGGAGGTCGGCGGCTACACCTTC.

The genes are TRBV24-1 and TRBJ2-2; tentative D call: TRBD2 (5 bases). V dropped 1 base and J dropped 6 bases, with 14 bases sitting between them. CDR1 and CDR2 from the germline V gene are KGHDR and SFDVKD. The CDR3 totals 16 residues. This chain's CDR3 is CATSDFSVAIPGELFF. CDR3 DNA: TGTGCCACCAGTGATTTTAGCGTGGCGATCCCCGGGGAGCTGTTTTTT.

This chain uses TRBV7-2 with TRBJ2-1; a possible D gene is TRBD2 (7 bases). The CDR3 has 15 amino acids. The V end lost 4 bases, the J end lost 5 bases, and 15 bases lay between the germline ends. Germline assignment: CDR1 SGHTA and CDR2 FQGNSA. The CDR3 spells CASSSTGLADNEQFF. The CDR3 DNA follows: TGTGCCAGCAGCTCTACAGGGCTAGCGGACAATGAGCAGTTCTTC.

CDR3 nucleotide sequence: TGTGCCAGCAGTACCCGGGGGGGAGAGACCCAGTACTTC. This gives the protein CASSTRGGETQYF. This sequence joins TRBV27 and TRBJ2-5; 8 bases map to TRBD2. The CDR3 length is 13 residues. V gave up 5 bases and J gave up 4 bases; unmatched junction bases: 3. CDR1 is MNHEY and CDR2 is SMNVEV in the germline V gene (reference sequence).

The V call is TRBV19, the J call TRBJ1-6; possibly TRBD1 for D (5 bases). The length of the CDR3 is 14 residues. Trimming left V 10 bases short and J 7 bases short, with 17 bases between. The germline gives CDR1 LNHDA, CDR2 SQIVND (reference sequence). CDR3 region: CATGAIPGNSPLHF. DNA of the CDR3: TGTGCCACCGGCGCCATACCAGGGAATTCACCCCTCCACTTT.